The 7 T cell receptor beta chains reported below all come from one sample, sequenced in a study of blood T cell repertoires in COVID-19. Method: immunoSEQ multiplex PCR; TCRdb's copy keeps in-frame clones and lacks some. Altogether some 200,000 clones are present, about 85% being singletons, with the ten largest covering approximately 9.4%. The material sequenced was peripheral blood. These receptors were obtained from a woman of 80 years or more with acute or convalescent COVID-19.

A single count supports this clone. The chain uses TRBV7-2 and TRBJ2-3, with TRBD2 identical over 9 bases. CDR3 length: 16 amino acids. Trimming cost V 5 bases and J 3 bases; bases outside gene matches: 9. Germline CDR1 and CDR2: SGHTA and FQGNSA. The chain's CDR3 is CASSALKTSGTDTQYF. The CDR3 DNA follows: TGTGCCAGCAGCGCGCTTAAGACTAGCGGAACAGATACGCAGTATTTT.

The CDR3 bases are TGTGCCAGCAGCCTTTCGGATACGCAGTATTTT. Its translation is CASSLSDTQYF. V usage is TRBV5-4 and J usage is TRBJ2-3; D gene ambiguous. With 4 bases removed from V and 6 bases from J, the gap between germline ends came to 6 bases. CDR3 size: 11 residues. Germline-derived CDR1 and CDR2 are SGHNT and YYREEE (reference sequence).

V usage is TRBV3-1 (or the pseudogene TRBV3-2) and J usage is TRBJ1-5; TRBD1 might be the D (6 bases). Trimming removed 4 bases at V and 5 bases at J, with 9 bases between. The CDR3 runs to 13 residues. CDR1 and CDR2 (germline): LGHDT, YNNKEL (reference sequence). CDR3 sequence reads: CASSPGADQPQHF. For the CDR3, the DNA is TGTGCCAGCAGCCCAGGGGCAGATCAGCCCCAGCATTTT.

The V gene is TRBV21-1, the J gene TRBJ2-1; no DNA check was done on the table's D call, TRBD2. TRBV21-1 is an annotated pseudogene. The CDR3 totals 15 residues. CDR3 DNA sequence: TGTGCCAGCAGCAAACTCTGGGGGGTTCATGGTGAGCAGTTCTTC. It translates to CASSKLWGVHGEQFF.

In DNA, the CDR3 is TGTGCCAGCAGCCAAGCCAGATCACCCCTCCACTTT. The encoded protein is CASSQARSPLHF. The gene calls are TRBV3-1 (or the pseudogene TRBV3-2) and TRBJ1-6; D remains ambiguous. CDR1 is LGHDT and CDR2 is YNNKEL in the germline V gene (reference sequence). This CDR3 is 12 amino acids long. Trimming pared 1 base from V and 10 bases from J, leaving 5 bases between.

Concerning this clone itself: Other nucleotide sequences in the sample specify the same CDR3. The chain uses TRBV30 and TRBJ1-3; D might be TRBD1 (5 bases). Trimming pared 0 bases from V and 0 bases from J, leaving 6 bases between. The CDR3 runs 14 residues. The germline V gene encodes CDR1 GTSNPN and CDR2 SVGIG (reference sequence). CDR3 sequence: CAWSVGGSGNTIYF. DNA of the CDR3: TGTGCCTGGAGTGTCGGGGGCTCTGGAAACACCATATATTTT.

The chain employs TRBV10-3 and TRBJ2-2; 8 positions match TRBD2. V trimming: 2 bases; J trimming: 4 bases; junction bases outside the gene matches: 9. Germline assignment: CDR1 ENHRY and CDR2 SYGVKD. This CDR3 region has 17 residues. The CDR3 protein is CAISEPEAGVGTGELFF. CDR3 coding DNA: TGTGCCATCAGTGAGCCGGAAGCGGGAGTAGGCACCGGGGAGCTGTTTTTT.